This passage covers 27 T cell receptor beta chains from one sample sequenced in a study of molecular identifiers for immune sequencing clone quantification. TCRdb re-analysed the PCR reads in MiXCR, keeping a single row per CDR3 protein. The sample comprises more than 450,000 distinct CDR3 sequences, approximately 25% of which are singletons, and around 0.8% rests with the top ten. Sample: naive CD8+ T cells from blood, with Jurkat cell RNA spiked in. Subset specified: FACS-sorted CD8+CD4-CCR7+CD45RA+ naive T cells. The source of these receptors is a human donor in good health. Some libraries in this study had Jurkat cell RNA spiked in.

Of note for this clonotype: Because the CDR3 is missing its conserved closing phenylalanine or tryptophan, this is likely a read error. The DNA is omitted, as the CDR3 cannot be located on it reliably, and the CDR3 follows TCRdb's listing. The chain links TRBV7-9 to TRBJ1-4. Per germline, CDR1 SEHNR and CDR2 FQNEAQ (reference sequence). The CDR3 spans 15 amino acids, including both terminal residues. Here the CDR3 reads CASSLERVTNEKLYI.

This clonotype was seen only a few times. This sequence joins TRBV4-1 and TRBJ1-5, with a possible D match to TRBD1 (6 bases). V was trimmed by 3 bases and J by 4 bases, leaving 13 bases between them. The CDR3 length is 15 residues. From germline, CDR1 is MGHRA and CDR2 YSYEKL. The CDR3, as DNA: TGCGCCAGCAGCCACGTCAGGGGTAAAAATCAGCCCCAGCATTTT. Its protein product is CASSHVRGKNQPQHF.

J is TRBJ2-3 and V is TRBV28, with 10 bases that match TRBD2. The CDR3 spans 16 residues. V trimming: 5 bases; J trimming: 6 bases; junction bases outside the gene matches: 11. Germline CDR1 MDHEN, CDR2 SYDVKM. The CDR3 sequence is CASSPLAGEDMDTQYF. The CDR3 bases are TGTGCCAGCAGTCCCCTAGCGGGGGAGGACATGGATACGCAGTATTTT.

To note about this clonotype: Since a much larger clone is just one base distant, this may be a read error. Because the CDR3 is missing its conserved closing phenylalanine or tryptophan, this is likely a read error. The V call is TRBV7-9, the J call TRBJ2-3; 15 nucleotides align to TRBD2. The J segment lost 3 bases and the V segment lost 4 bases, leaving 5 bases of the junction unmatched. The CDR3 loop spans 17 amino acids. The V gene's germline CDR1 is SEHNR and CDR2 FQNEAQ (reference sequence). The CDR3 spells CASSSWTSGRATDTQYS. The CDR3 region has the DNA TGTGCCAGCAGCTCCTGGACTAGCGGGAGGGCGACAGATACGCAGTATTCT.

V is TRBV6-2 or TRBV6-3 and J is TRBJ2-2; D tentatively fits TRBD1 or TRBD2 (5 bases each). Trimming removed 2 bases at V and 1 base at J, with 17 bases between. Germline V gene data show CDR1 as MNHEY and CDR2 as SVGEGT. CDR3 length: 18 residues. The CDR3 DNA is TGTGCCAGCAGTTACAGGGGACGGCGAACTAGGAACACCGGGGAGCTGTTTTTT. Its protein is CASSYRGRRTRNTGELFF.

With regard to this clonotype: This clone may be a read error of a much larger clone one base away. The final CDR3 position lacks the conserved phenylalanine or tryptophan, pointing to a likely read error. This chain uses TRBV20-1 with TRBJ2-3, with D unclear. The germline CDR1 and CDR2 sequences are DFQATT and SNEGSKA (reference sequence). V lost 6 bases and J lost 2, with 12 bases in between. The CDR3 has 13 residues. The CDR3 sequence: CSARSWNTDTQYS. CDR3 coding DNA: TGCAGTGCCAGGAGCTGGAACACAGATACGCAGTATTCT.

V usage is TRBV7-3 and J usage is TRBJ2-2; D tentatively reads TRBD1 or TRBD2 (5 bases each). V lost 3 bases and J 0 bases, leaving 14 bases between the germline ends. This CDR3 has 17 residues. CDR1 SGHTA and CDR2 FQGTGA come from the germline V gene. The CDR3 loop is CASSFPGPPSNTGELFF. The DNA for the CDR3 is TGTGCCAGCAGCTTCCCGGGACCGCCTTCGAACACCGGGGAGCTGTTTTTT.

This clonotype was counted many times. The chain has TRBV7-9 and TRBJ2-3; D is unclear. Deletions cut 5 bases from V and 5 bases from J, with 17 bases between. CDR1 is SEHNR and CDR2 is FQNEAQ in the germline V gene (reference sequence). The CDR3 is 15 amino acids. CDR3 region: CASSKGRNSGDTQYF. The CDR3, as DNA: TGTGCCAGCAGCAAAGGAAGGAACTCCGGAGATACGCAGTATTTT.

J is TRBJ2-5 and V is TRBV28; D not certain. This CDR3 contains 15 residues. Germline CDR1 MDHEN, CDR2 SYDVKM. V was pared by 4 bases and J by 0 bases, with 12 bases between. The CDR3 sequence is CASSSQRTDQETQYF. Here the CDR3 DNA reads TGTGCCAGCAGTTCACAGAGGACGGACCAAGAGACCCAGTACTTC.

The chain couples TRBV12-3 or TRBV12-4 to TRBJ1-2; D remains unclear. This CDR3 is 17 amino acids long. V lost 6 bases, J lost 4 bases, and 24 bases lay in between. The CDR3 DNA reads as TGTGCCAGCAGCGAATCCCTGGAGGGTTTTGTAGGCTATGGCTACACCTTC. It codes for CASSESLEGFVGYGYTF.

The CDR3 DNA is TGTGCCAGCATTGGCGGGGAGGACGGCAAAAACATTCAGTACTTC. It translates to CASIGGEDGKNIQYF. The rearrangement joins TRBV12-3 or TRBV12-4 to TRBJ2-4; TRBD2 might be the D (6 bases). The CDR3 contains 15 residues. Trimming took off 7 bases at V and 3 bases at J, with 16 bases between the two ends.

This clonotype was found a few times. The genes are TRBV27 and TRBJ2-3; D possibly corresponds to TRBD1 (6 bases). The CDR3 runs 17 residues. The V and J ends lost 1 base and 0 bases respectively, with 14 bases between them. The germline CDR1 and CDR2 sequences are MNHEY and SMNVEV (reference sequence). This CDR3 is CASSLLSVGGSTDTQYF. CDR3 in DNA: TGTGCCAGCAGTTTATTGAGTGTAGGGGGTAGCACAGATACGCAGTATTTT.

In regard to this clonotype: The junction and the germline gene differ at one end; a read error may be behind it. CDR3 in amino acids: CAGSQGTGNLYEQYF. DNA of the CDR3: TGTGCCGGCAGCCAAGGGACAGGGAATCTCTACGAGCAGTACTTC. The chain has TRBV4-2 and TRBJ2-7, with TRBD1 matching over 9 bases. The CDR3 spans 15 residues. The V gene's germline CDR1 is LGHNA and CDR2 YNFKEQ.

Remarks on this clonotype: This may be a read error: a much more frequent sequence differs by one nucleotide. The chain is built from TRBV7-6 and TRBJ1-1; no firm D call. The germline CDR1 and CDR2 sequences are SGHVS and FNYEAQ. There are 16 residues in the CDR3. For the CDR3, the DNA is TGTGCCAGCCGCTTACCCCGCGGAGGGTTGAACACTGAAGCTTTCTTT. Its protein is CASRLPRGGLNTEAFF.

This clonotype was counted between two and nine times. V and J are TRBV20-1 and TRBJ2-5, with D possibly TRBD2 on 6 matching bases. CDR1 DFQATT and CDR2 SNEGSKA come from the germline V gene (reference sequence). This CDR3 spans 13 amino acids. V was cut by 3 bases and J by 0 bases, with 8 bases left in between. In DNA, the CDR3 is TGCAGTGCTAGCTCGGGGGACCAAGAGACCCAGTACTTC. This gives the protein CSASSGDQETQYF.

This clonotype was picked up a small number of times. CDR3 in amino acids: CSAGGGFSYNSPLHF. CDR3 in DNA: TGCAGTGCTGGGGGGGGTTTTAGCTATAATTCACCCCTCCACTTT. V is TRBV20-1 and J is TRBJ1-6; perhaps TRBD1 as D (5 bases). The CDR3 runs to 15 residues. V was cut by 5 bases and J by 3 bases, with 14 bases left in between. CDR1 and CDR2 (germline): DFQATT, SNEGSKA (reference sequence).

This clonotype was seen more than once but under ten times. The gene calls are TRBV6-6 and TRBJ1-5, with TRBD1 as a possible D gene (6 bases). The V gene's germline CDR1 is MNHNY and CDR2 SVGAGI (reference sequence). This CDR3 has 13 residues. Trimming shortened V by 10 bases and J by 6 bases, and 16 bases separated the two germline ends. CDR3 loop: CATAEAGVQPQHF. As DNA, the CDR3 is TGTGCCACCGCGGAGGCAGGGGTTCAGCCCCAGCATTTT.

Ten or more counts support this clonotype. This chain uses TRBV20-1 with TRBJ1-1; D ambiguous. The V end lost 7 bases, the J end lost 0 bases, and 15 bases lay between the germline ends. Germline assignment: CDR1 DFQATT and CDR2 SNEGSKA (reference sequence). The CDR3 sequence is 14 residues long. CDR3 in amino acids: CSVFRWNMNTEAFF. The CDR3 nucleotides read TGCAGTGTTTTTCGGTGGAACATGAACACTGAAGCTTTCTTT.

Note on this clonotype: A much larger clonotype is one base distant, so this may be a read error. V usage is TRBV12-3 or TRBV12-4 and J usage is TRBJ2-3; D remains ambiguous. V was trimmed by 6 bases and J by 7 bases, leaving 17 bases between them. The length of the CDR3 is 14 residues. This chain's CDR3 is CASRQVGSTNTQYF. CDR3 DNA sequence: TGTGCCAGCAGGCAGGTGGGGTCGACAAATACGCAGTATTTT.

This clonotype has at least ten counts. This rearrangement joins TRBV20-1 to TRBJ2-7, with D hard to call. This CDR3 has 13 amino acids. With 1 base removed from V and 7 bases from J, the gap between germline ends came to 14 bases. Germline V gene lookup returns CDR1 DFQATT and CDR2 SNEGSKA (reference sequence). DNA for the CDR3: TGCAGTGCTAGAGTCAGGCCTCTACGGGAGCAGTACTTC. It is translated as CSARVRPLREQYF.

The rearrangement uses TRBV29-1 and TRBJ2-3; TRBD2 might be the D (5 bases). Deletions cut 0 bases from V and 0 bases from J, with 10 bases between. Germline lookup yields CDR1 SQVTM and CDR2 ANQGSEA. This CDR3 has 15 residues. The CDR3 sequence is CSVEDFGESTDTQYF. In nucleotides, the CDR3 is TGCAGCGTTGAAGACTTCGGGGAAAGCACAGATACGCAGTATTTT.

This clonotype was detected ten times or more. The chain carries TRBV5-6 and TRBJ1-1; possibly TRBD1 for D (5 bases). Trimming pared 6 bases from V and 7 bases from J, leaving 16 bases between. The CDR3 runs 13 residues. Germline V gene sequence: CDR1 SGHDT, CDR2 YYEEEE. In DNA form, the CDR3 reads TGTGCCAGCACCGGGGACTCCAAGGTTGAAGCTTTCTTT. It is translated as CASTGDSKVEAFF.

The CDR3 DNA is TGCAGTGCTAGGGCGGGAGGGCGTGAGCAGTACTTC. Translating gives CSARAGGREQYF. The V gene is TRBV20-1, the J gene TRBJ2-7, with 9 bases aligning to TRBD2. With V trimmed by 3 bases and J by 7 bases, 4 bases remained unmatched. Germline values: CDR1 DFQATT, CDR2 SNEGSKA (reference sequence). This CDR3 region has 12 residues.

The chain is built from TRBV28 and TRBJ2-1, with 7 bases lining up with TRBD2. V lost 8 bases to trimming and J lost 5 bases; unmatched junction nucleotides: 9. Germline lookup yields CDR1 MDHEN and CDR2 SYDVKM. The CDR3 has 14 amino acids. CDR3 DNA: TGTGCCAGCGGTCGGGAGGCCCTTAACAATGAGCAGTTCTTC. Translating it yields CASGREALNNEQFF.

This clonotype was counted only a few times. The chain joins TRBV7-9 to TRBJ2-5, with 15 bases lining up with TRBD2. Germline CDR1 SEHNR, CDR2 FQNEAQ (reference sequence). V lost 5 bases to trimming and J lost 1 base; unmatched junction nucleotides: 17. This CDR3 comprises 21 residues. The CDR3 coding sequence is TGTGCCAGCAGCCAGGGAAGGACTAGCGGGGGGGCCTACCGTGGCCAAGAGACCCAGTACTTC. Its translation is CASSQGRTSGGAYRGQETQYF.

About this clonotype itself: It may be a read error: a sequence one base away is much more abundant. The chain couples TRBV25-1 to TRBJ2-7; D is possibly TRBD1 or TRBD2 (5 bases each). This CDR3 spans 13 amino acids. V lost 4 bases to trimming and J lost 3 bases, with 10 bases between them. Germline values: CDR1 MGHDK, CDR2 SYGVNS. The CDR3 coding sequence is TGTGCCAGCAGTGGAAAGGGACGCTACGAGCAGTACTTC. Protein sequence: CASSGKGRYEQYF.

Only a few counts were recorded for this clonotype. The chain employs TRBV4-1 and TRBJ2-5, with D perhaps TRBD2 (5 bases). V lost 1 base, J lost 3 bases, and 12 bases lay in between. Germline assignment: CDR1 MGHRA and CDR2 YSYEKL. The CDR3 is 15 amino acids. CDR3 nucleotides: TGCGCCAGCAGCCAAGCTGGAAGGGAGAAAGAGACCCAGTACTTC. Its protein product is CASSQAGREKETQYF.